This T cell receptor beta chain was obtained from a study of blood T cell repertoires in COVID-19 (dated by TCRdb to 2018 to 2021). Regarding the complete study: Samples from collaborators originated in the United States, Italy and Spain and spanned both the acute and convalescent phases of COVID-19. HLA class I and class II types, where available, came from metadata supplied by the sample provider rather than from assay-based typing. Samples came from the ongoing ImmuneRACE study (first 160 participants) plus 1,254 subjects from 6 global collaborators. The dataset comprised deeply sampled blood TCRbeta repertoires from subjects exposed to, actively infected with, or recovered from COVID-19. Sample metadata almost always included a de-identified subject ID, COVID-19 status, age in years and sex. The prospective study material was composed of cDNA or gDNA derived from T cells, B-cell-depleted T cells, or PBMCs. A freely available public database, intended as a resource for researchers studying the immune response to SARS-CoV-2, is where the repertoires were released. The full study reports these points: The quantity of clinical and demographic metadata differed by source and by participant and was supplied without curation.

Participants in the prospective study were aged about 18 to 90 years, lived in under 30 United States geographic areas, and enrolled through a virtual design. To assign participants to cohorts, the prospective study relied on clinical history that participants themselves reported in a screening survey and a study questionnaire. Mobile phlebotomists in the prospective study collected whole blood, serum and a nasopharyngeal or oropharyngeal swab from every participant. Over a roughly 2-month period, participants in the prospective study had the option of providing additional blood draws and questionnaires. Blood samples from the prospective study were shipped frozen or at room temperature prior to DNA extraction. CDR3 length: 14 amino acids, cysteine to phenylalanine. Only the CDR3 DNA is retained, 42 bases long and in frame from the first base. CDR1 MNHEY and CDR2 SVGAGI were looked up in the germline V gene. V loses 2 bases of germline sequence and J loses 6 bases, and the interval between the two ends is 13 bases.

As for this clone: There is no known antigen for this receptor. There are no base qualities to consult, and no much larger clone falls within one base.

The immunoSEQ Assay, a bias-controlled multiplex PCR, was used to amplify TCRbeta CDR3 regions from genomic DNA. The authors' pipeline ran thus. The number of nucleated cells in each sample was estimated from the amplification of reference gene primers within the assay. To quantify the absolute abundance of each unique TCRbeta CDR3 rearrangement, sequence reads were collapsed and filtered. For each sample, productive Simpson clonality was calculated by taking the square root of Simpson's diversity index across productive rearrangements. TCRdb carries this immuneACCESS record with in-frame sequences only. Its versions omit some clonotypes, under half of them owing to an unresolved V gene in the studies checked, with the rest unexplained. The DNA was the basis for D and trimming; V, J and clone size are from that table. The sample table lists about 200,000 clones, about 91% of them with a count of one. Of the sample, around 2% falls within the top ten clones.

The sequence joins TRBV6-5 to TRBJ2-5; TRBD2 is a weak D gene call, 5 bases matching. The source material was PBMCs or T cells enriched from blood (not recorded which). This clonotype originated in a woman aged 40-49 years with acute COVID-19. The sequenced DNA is TGTGCCAGCAGTTACCACGGGAACCCAAAGACCCAGTACTTC. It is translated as CASSYHGNPKTQYF.